Listed here are 2 T cell receptor beta chains from one sample, sequenced in a study of T cell repertoires in cytomegalovirus infection. These receptors are not linked to any known antigen. MiXCR, applied by TCRdb to the reads, yields one record per CDR3 protein. The table lists around 770,000 distinct CDR3 sequences, almost 30% of them singletons, with roughly 14% in the top ten. The source was cultured CD8+ T cells from PBMCs, collected from culture after CMV antigen stimulation. The receptors were gathered from a human donor in good health (CMV status not recorded). Some clones in this sample may be carry-over from other donors' samples.

V usage is TRBV7-2 and J usage is TRBJ2-5; 9 bases line up with TRBD1. Losses at the gene ends were 2 bases for V and 6 bases for J; bases not matched to a gene: 10. This CDR3 is built from 16 residues. Germline CDR1 reads SGHTA; CDR2 reads FQGNSA. CDR3 loop: CASSLNRGPPEKTQYF. For the CDR3, the DNA is TGTGCCAGCAGCTTAAACAGGGGGCCCCCTGAAAAGACCCAGTACTTC.

V usage is TRBV19 and J usage is TRBJ2-7; 11 bases fit TRBD2. Germline CDR1 LNHDA, CDR2 SQIVND (reference sequence). The CDR3 consists of 16 residues. V lost 0 bases, J lost 3 bases, and 4 bases stayed unmatched. CDR3 residues: CASSIDWTSGFYEQYF. As DNA, the CDR3 is TGTGCCAGTAGTATAGATTGGACTAGCGGGTTCTACGAGCAGTACTTC.